Following are 26 T cell receptor beta chains from one sample sequenced in a study of tumor and adjacent non-tumor tissue in lung cancer. TCRbeta libraries were built with three rounds of nested PCR, modified from ARM-PCR. TCRdb called the multiplex PCR reads again in MiXCR, with one record for every CDR3 protein. The data contain about 67,000 distinct CDR3 sequences, around 82% of them seen just once; the ten biggest clones take up roughly 45%. The template was RNA from unsorted bulk tissue. This non-tumor lung sample came from over 3 cm beyond the tumor edge. Sequencing input: distant non-tumor lung tissue. These receptors all stem from a man between 60 and 70 years old with non-small cell lung cancer.

A remark on this clonotype: Here the CDR3 omits its conserved ending phenylalanine or tryptophan, so a read error is the likely source. This chain links TRBV4-2 with TRBJ2-5; 7 nucleotides agree with TRBD2. Unmatched junction bases numbered 8, after V lost 2 bases and J lost 5 bases. The CDR3 consists of 15 residues. The germline CDR1 and CDR2 sequences are LGHNA and YNFKEQ. CDR3 loop: CASSQQSGNSETQYS. The DNA for the CDR3 is TGTGCCAGCAGCCAACAAAGCGGGAACAGTGAGACCCAGTACTCC.

A remark on this clonotype: Germline and junction disagree at one end, which may indicate a read error. The CDR3 protein is CASSQSGRGGEQYF. CDR3 sequence (DNA): TGTGCCAGCAGCCAAAGCGGCAGAGGGGGGGAGCAGTACTTC. The chain has TRBV4-1 and TRBJ2-7; D possibly uses TRBD1 or TRBD2 (6 bases each). This CDR3 is built from 14 residues. Germline V lookup: CDR1 MGHRA, CDR2 YSYEKL.

This clonotype was seen more than once but under ten times. This rearrangement joins TRBV20-1 to TRBJ2-1; 11 positions agree with TRBD2. Germline V gene lookup returns CDR1 DFQATT and CDR2 SNEGSKA (reference sequence). This CDR3 region has 15 residues. V trimming: 5 bases; J trimming: 2 bases; junction bases outside the gene matches: 5. CDR3 sequence reads: CSAGSSGRTYNEQFF. CDR3 bases: TGCAGTGCTGGTTCTAGCGGGAGGACCTACAATGAGCAGTTCTTC.

The rearrangement joins TRBV20-1 to TRBJ1-5; no clear D. CDR3 length: 13 residues. The germline V gene has CDR1 DFQATT and CDR2 SNEGSKA (reference sequence). The DNA for the CDR3 is TGCAATACTCAGGACGAAACGAATCAGCCCCAGCATTTT. Protein sequence: CNTQDETNQPQHF.

By proportion, this clonotype is medium-sized. The V gene is TRBV28, the J gene TRBJ2-3, with 8 bases lining up with TRBD2. V dropped 6 bases and J dropped 1; count of bases not matched to a gene: 0. This CDR3 is built from 13 residues. The germline V gene encodes CDR1 MDHEN and CDR2 SYDVKM. In nucleotides, the CDR3 is TGTGCCAGCAGGACTAGCGGCACAGATACGCAGTATTTT. It yields the protein CASRTSGTDTQYF.

As concerns this clonotype: Because the CDR3 is missing its conserved closing phenylalanine or tryptophan, this is likely a read error. The rearrangement links TRBV6-5 to TRBJ1-2; 9 nucleotides align to TRBD1. The length of the CDR3 is 14 residues. Germline values: CDR1 MNHEY, CDR2 SVGAGI. CDR3 sequence reads: CASGWTGDGYGYTS. The DNA of the CDR3 is TGTGCTAGTGGATGGACAGGGGACGGGTATGGCTACACCTCC.

The chain employs TRBV6-5 and TRBJ1-2; 9 nucleotides match TRBD1. The CDR3 is 17 residues long. V lost 9 bases and J lost 3; bases outside the gene matches: 17. Germline V CDR1 and CDR2: MNHEY, SVGAGI. CDR3 sequence (DNA): TGTGCCAGGAGCCAGACACTACTGACAGGGGGGGACTATGGCTACACCTTC. This codes for CARSQTLLTGGDYGYTF.

The gene calls are TRBV29-1 and TRBJ2-7, with TRBD2 identical over 9 bases. The CDR3 extends over 17 amino acids. Trimming at V came to 3 bases and at J to 0 bases, leaving 12 bases not matched to a gene. CDR1 and CDR2 from the germline V gene are SQVTM and ANQGSEA. The CDR3 region has the DNA TGCAGCGTTGAGGTTCCTAGCGGGGCCTACGACTCCTACGAGCAGTACTTC. Amino acids: CSVEVPSGAYDSYEQYF.

This CDR3 reads CSVAPWWLDTEAFF. The CDR3 DNA reads TGCAGCGTTGCCCCCTGGTGGCTGGACACTGAAGCTTTCTTT. The chain recombines TRBV29-1 with TRBJ1-1, with D unclear. The CDR3 is 14 amino acids. V was shortened by 4 bases and J by 3 bases, with 15 bases between the two germline ends. Looked up from germline, CDR1 is SQVTM and CDR2 is ANQGSEA. The full variable domain, in which reference TRBV29-1 and TRBJ1-1 provide the parts outside the CDR3, is SAVISQKPSRDICQRGTSLTIQCQVDSQVTMMFWYRQQPGQSLTLIATANQGSEATYESGFVIDKFPISRPNLTFSTLTVSNMSPEDSSIYLCSVAPWWLDTEAFFGQGTRLTVV.

Comment on this clonotype: A read error may produce the germline difference seen at one junction end. The DNA for the CDR3 is TGCGGCGTTGGCGGAGTGGGAGGGCCAGCTGAGCAGTACTTC. This translates into CGVGGVGGPAEQYF. The chain combines TRBV29-1 with TRBJ2-1; 7 bases map to TRBD2. The J call may be mistaken, given a closer DNA end match to TRBJ2-7. Germline loops: CDR1 SQVTM, CDR2 ANQGSEA. This CDR3 is 14 amino acids long.

To note about this clonotype: Mismatch with germline at one junction end may stem from a read error. The V and J genes are TRBV5-5 and TRBJ2-7; 7 bases agree with TRBD1. The germline V gene encodes CDR1 SGHKS and CDR2 YYEKEE (reference sequence). The CDR3 extends over 13 amino acids. As DNA, the CDR3 is TGTGCCAGCAGTCGGACAGGACTTGACAAGCAGCACTTC. This gives the protein CASSRTGLDKQHF.

The chain combines TRBV7-8 with TRBJ1-2; D perhaps matches TRBD1 (6 bases). CDR3 size: 15 residues. Germline V gene data show CDR1 as SGHVS and CDR2 as FQNEAQ. V lost 8 bases, J lost 5 bases, and 21 bases lay in between. The CDR3 nucleotides are TGTGCCAGCGGGAAACCAGACAGGTGCCGGTATGGCTACACCTTC. Encoded protein: CASGKPDRCRYGYTF.

The V gene is TRBV6-1, the J gene TRBJ2-1, with D unresolved. The CDR3 length is 16 residues. CDR1 and CDR2 (germline): MNHNS, SASEGT. Trimming cost V 2 bases and J 0 bases, with 11 bases left between them. The CDR3 DNA is TGTGCCAGCAGTGAATATTCACCAAGCTCCTACAATGAGCAGTTCTTC. It yields the protein CASSEYSPSSYNEQFF.

As concerns this clonotype: Sequence at one end of the junction differs from germline and may be a read error. This chain joins TRBV11-1 and TRBJ2-1; D not certain. CDR3 length: 16 amino acids. Germline V CDR1 and CDR2: SGHAT, FQDESV (reference sequence). The CDR3 nucleotides are TGTGCCAGCAGTTTAGCACATGGGATTGGGATGAATGAGCATTTCTTC. Encoded protein: CASSLAHGIGMNEHFF.

A note on this clonotype: The final CDR3 position lacks the conserved phenylalanine or tryptophan, pointing to a likely read error. Written as DNA, the CDR3 is TGTGCCAGCAGCTTAGGGAGACAGGGACGAGCTTTCTTA. It codes for CASSLGRQGRAFL. V and J are TRBV11-2 and TRBJ1-1; 7 bases match TRBD1. Germline V gene sequence: CDR1 SGHAT, CDR2 FQNNGV. V dropped 1 base and J dropped 10; count of bases not matched to a gene: 6. CDR3 length: 13 residues.

Notes on this clonotype: The missing conserved phenylalanine or tryptophan at the end of this CDR3 makes a read error likely. It is unclear where the CDR3 begins or ends on the DNA, so no DNA is shown, and the CDR3 is as TCRdb lists it. The chain links TRBV12-3 or TRBV12-4 to TRBJ2-1; the D call TRBD1 from the table was never checked on the DNA. The CDR3 length equals 15 residues, ends included. The CDR3 sequence: CASSFPQRDHDELFL.

The genes are TRBV4-2 and TRBJ2-7, with 7 nucleotides matching TRBD2. The CDR3 length is 14 residues. J gave up 12 bases and V 0 bases, and 11 bases lay outside the gene matches. CDR1 and CDR2 from the germline V gene are LGHNA and YNFKEQ. CDR3 residues: CASSQDGTGGSRYF. The DNA for the CDR3 is TGTGCCAGCAGCCAAGACGGGACTGGCGGGAGTAGGTACTTC.

As regards this clonotype: Mismatch with germline at one junction end may stem from a read error. The chain recombines TRBV5-6 with TRBJ1-4; D remains unclear. This CDR3 is 16 amino acids long. Looked up from germline, CDR1 is SGHDT and CDR2 is YYEEEE. CDR3 region: CVSSFNPGTSNEKLFF. The CDR3 DNA reads as TGTGTCAGCAGCTTCAACCCCGGTACATCAAATGAAAAACTGTTTTTT.

To note about this clonotype: A read error is likely, as this CDR3 ends without the conserved phenylalanine or tryptophan. The V call is TRBV11-2, the J call TRBJ2-3; TRBD2 aligns across 11 bases. The CDR3 is made up of 17 amino acids. The V gene's germline CDR1 is SGHAT and CDR2 FQNNGV. Losses at the gene ends were 3 bases for V and 2 bases for J; bases not matched to a gene: 7. The CDR3 DNA sequence: TGTGCCAGCAGCTTCTCCGGGACTAGCGGATACACAGATACGCAGTATTTG. It translates to CASSFSGTSGYTDTQYL.

For this clonotype: Because it lacks the conserved phenylalanine or tryptophan at the end, this CDR3 is likely a read error. V and J are TRBV29-1 and TRBJ2-1, with a weak D call TRBD2 (5 bases). V shed 7 bases and J shed 8 bases, with 9 bases lying between them. The CDR3 contains 10 residues. Per the germline V gene, CDR1 is SQVTM and CDR2 is ANQGSEA. CDR3 in amino acids: CSAWRDEQFL. The CDR3, as DNA: TGCAGCGCCTGGCGGGATGAGCAGTTCCTC.

Turning to this clonotype: The CDR3 carries no conserved terminal phenylalanine or tryptophan, so it likely arises from a read error. This chain joins TRBV6-6 and TRBJ2-5, with D possibly TRBD2 on 6 matching bases. V shed 4 bases and J shed 1 base, with 16 bases lying between them. Germline V gene sequence: CDR1 MNHNY, CDR2 SVGAGI (reference sequence). The length of the CDR3 is 16 residues. CDR3 amino acids: CASSSPDGGAQETQYY. CDR3 DNA sequence: TGTGCCAGCAGTTCGCCGGACGGCGGGGCCCAAGAGACCCAGTACTAC.

About this clonotype itself: Given a much more abundant clone one base away, this may be a read error. This rearrangement joins TRBV7-9 to TRBJ2-2; the match to TRBD1 covers 9 bases. The CDR3 runs to 17 residues. Germline CDR1 SEHNR, CDR2 FQNEAQ (reference sequence). The CDR3 loop is CVSSLGGTGNSPGELFF. The CDR3 DNA reads as TGTGTCAGCAGCTTAGGCGGGACAGGGAATTCACCGGGGGAGCTGTTTTTT.

Of note for this clonotype: The conserved final phenylalanine or tryptophan is absent from the CDR3, which likely points to a read error. This chain links TRBV5-1 with TRBJ2-7, with a weak D call TRBD2 (5 bases). The CDR3 has 14 amino acids. Germline loops: CDR1 SGHRS, CDR2 YFSETQ. The CDR3 DNA follows: TGCGCCAGCAGCTTGGAAGGTAATGACTACGACCAGTACTTG. Translating it yields CASSLEGNDYDQYL.

About this clonotype: One junction end does not reproduce the germline sequence, and a read error may be involved. The chain is built from TRBV29-1 and TRBJ2-7; D perhaps matches TRBD2 (6 bases). Germline V lookup: CDR1 SQVTM, CDR2 ANQGSEA. The CDR3 has 14 amino acids. This CDR3 reads CNVESGPRGNEQYF. The CDR3 nucleotides read TGCAACGTTGAGTCTGGACCACGGGGGAACGAACAGTACTTC.

About this clonotype itself: A read error may produce the germline difference seen at one junction end. This chain connects TRBV6-1 to TRBJ1-1; D gene ambiguous. Germline assignment: CDR1 MNHNS and CDR2 SASEGT. This CDR3 contains 16 residues. The CDR3 sequence: CASSEKLSEMGTEAFF. The CDR3 coding sequence is TGTGCCAGTAGTGAAAAATTGTCTGAGATGGGGACTGAAGCTTTCTTT.

About this clonotype itself: At one end the junction does not follow the germline gene, possibly because of a read error. The chain combines TRBV11-1 with TRBJ2-5; D call uncertain. Germline CDR1 reads SGHAT; CDR2 reads FQDESV (reference sequence). This CDR3 is built from 14 residues. CDR3 residues: CASYKDTYQETQYF. The DNA of the CDR3 is TGTGCCAGCTACAAAGACACGTACCAAGAGACACAGTACTTC. Based on the CDR3 plus reference TRBV11-1 and TRBJ2-5, the full variable domain is EAEVAQSPRYKITEKSQAVAFWCDPISGHATLYWYRQILGQGPELLVQFQDESVVDDSQLPKDRFSAERLKGVDSTLKIQPAELGDSAMYLCASYKDTYQETQYFGPGTRLLVL.